The clone carrying this T cell receptor beta chain was picked up many times. The data derive from a study of early T cells in non-severe SARS-CoV-2 infection. At the level of the study: Bulk RNA taken from unsorted whole blood was sequenced, leaving chains unpaired.

One entry per CDR3 protein results from TCRdb running MiXCR on the 5' RACE reads. The sample includes tens of thousands of distinct CDR3 sequences, 13% of them seen just once. Germline loops: CDR1 SGHRS, CDR2 YFSETQ. This CDR3 has 15 amino acids. V dropped 0 bases and J dropped 9; count of bases not matched to a gene: 11. The specimen was whole blood. This rearrangement joins TRBV5-1 to TRBJ2-5; 7 bases match TRBD1. The receptor comes from an adult who was a healthcare worker with PCR-confirmed SARS-CoV-2 infection or an uninfected control (not recorded which). The CDR3 region has the DNA TGCGCCAGCAGCTTGGCCGACAGGGAGTCCGGGGCCCAGTACTTC. Translated: CASSLADRESGAQYF.